This TCR beta chain was sequenced in a study of CD4 and CD8 cells across lung adenocarcinoma regions. Localized lung adenocarcinoma, a non-small cell lung cancer, affected the donors. TCRdb redid the calling of the PCR reads with MiXCR, one entry per CDR3 protein. The sample lists under 6,000 distinct CDR3 sequences; about half were seen once. This clonotype has ten or more counts. CDR3 length equals 14 residues. V was clipped by 3 bases and J by 4 bases; unmatched bases: 4. Looked up from germline, CDR1 is MNHNS and CDR2 is SASEGT. The material sequenced was CD8+ T cells from the margin of a lung tumor. This receptor was identified in a male donor with lung adenocarcinoma. The CD4 and CD8 labels of this study may be unreliable. The chain employs TRBV6-1 and TRBJ1-1, with 8 bases lining up with TRBD1. The CDR3: CASSDWQGATEAFF. The CDR3 DNA reads TGTGCCAGCAGTGATTGGCAGGGGGCCACTGAAGCTTTCTTT.